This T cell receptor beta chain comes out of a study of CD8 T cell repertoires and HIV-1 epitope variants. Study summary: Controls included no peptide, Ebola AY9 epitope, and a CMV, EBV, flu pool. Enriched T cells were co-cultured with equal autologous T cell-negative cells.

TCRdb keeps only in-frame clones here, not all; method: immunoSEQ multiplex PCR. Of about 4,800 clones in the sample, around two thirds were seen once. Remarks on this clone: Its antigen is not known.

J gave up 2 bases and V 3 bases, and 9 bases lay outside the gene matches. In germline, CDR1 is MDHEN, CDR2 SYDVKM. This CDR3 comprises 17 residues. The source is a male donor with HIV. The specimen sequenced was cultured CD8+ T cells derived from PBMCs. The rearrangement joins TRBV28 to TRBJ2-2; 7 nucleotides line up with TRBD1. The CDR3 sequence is CASSFPEGTANTGELFF. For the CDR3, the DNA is TGTGCCAGCAGTTTCCCCGAAGGGACAGCAAACACCGGGGAGCTGTTTTTT.